This T cell receptor (beta chain) stems from a study of post-analysis software for immune sequencing data. The wider study: Relapsing-remitting, secondary progressive and progressive-relapsing forms of multiple sclerosis all featured among disease courses.

Findings of the study overall: Among five TRBV segments more frequent in patients than controls were TRBV5-6, TRBV5-1 and TRBV20-1. Clustering by F measure revealed strong co-clustering among samples prepared together in one batch.

The V segment lost 5 bases and the J segment 8 bases; nucleotides outside the gene matches: 9. The CDR3 is 15 amino acids. CDR1 is MGHRA, CDR2 YSYEKL, per germline. Note on this clonotype: Its antigen remains unidentified.

TCR beta cDNA libraries included unique molecular identifiers. T cells numbering about 0.85 to 10 million yielded some 500,000 cDNA molecules. Each CDR3 protein gets one entry after TCRdb re-called the PCR reads with MiXCR. The table lists 450,000 or so distinct CDR3 sequences, approximately 46% of them singletons, with 9.5% to 13% in the top ten. The TCR comes from a girl under 18 with multiple sclerosis. Sequencing was performed on blood. The chain couples TRBV4-1 to TRBJ1-4; TRBD1 aligns across 9 bases. DNA of the CDR3: TGCGCCAGCAGCAAGGACAGGGGCGATAGGGAAAAACTGTTTTTT. The encoded protein is CASSKDRGDREKLFF.